This T cell receptor beta chain appears in the sequencing data of a study of cytomegalovirus exposure and HLA in healthy donors. Germline CDR1 is SQVTM and CDR2 is ANQGSEA. J gave up 2 bases and V 6 bases, and 6 bases lay outside the gene matches. The CDR3 length is 13 residues. The PCR had 60 Vbeta and 13 Jbeta primers. Using immunoSEQ multiplex PCR, the repertoire was profiled, and TCRdb retains in-frame clones only, with some absent. The sample includes 150,000 to 200,000 clones, around four fifths of them seen just once. The chain employs TRBV29-1 and TRBJ1-2; 7 bases are a match to TRBD1. The receptor was isolated from a man in his forties or fifties in good health and CMV-seropositive. The sequencing sample was made of PBMCs. The CDR3 reads CSVDREGNYGYTF. CDR3 DNA: TGCAGCGTCGACAGGGAAGGAAACTATGGCTACACCTTC.